This T cell receptor (beta chain) appears in the sequencing data of a study of T cell responses to AZD1222 COVID-19 vaccine. The study's findings and limits: Dominant at 160-218 and 743-854, vaccine-associated CD4 TCRs also spanned spike.

Germline CDR1 reads MNHEY; CDR2 reads SVGAGI. Trimming removed 4 bases from V and 1 base from J, with 16 bases in between. The CDR3 totals 16 residues. Concerning this clone: The target antigen is unknown.

Assay used: immunoSEQ multiplex PCR; TCRdb lists only in-frame clones, some missing. The data show about 130,000 clones, about 94% seen once. This sequence originates from an adult in good health. J is TRBJ1-1 and V is TRBV6-5; D is ambiguous. The source material was peripheral blood, sampled on day 0 of AZD1222 vaccination. CDR3 nucleotide sequence: TGTGCCAGCAGTTCAATAGGGTACCTTCCGAACACTGAAGCTTTCTTT. It encodes CASSSIGYLPNTEAFF.